Below are 9 T cell receptor beta chains sequenced from a single sample in a study of CD8 T cells in Susac syndrome. When the RNA was reverse transcribed, random hexamers were used with an input of roughly 0.45 to 1 ug. TCRdb re-called the immunoSEQ multiplex PCR reads with MiXCR, one entry per CDR3 protein. The sample carries 80,000 or so distinct CDR3 sequences, approximately 93% recorded once. Sequenced input: CD8+ T cells from PBMCs. The receptors originated from a human donor with Susac syndrome.

The V and J genes are TRBV6-5 and TRBJ1-1; 7 nucleotides line up with TRBD1. CDR1 is MNHEY, CDR2 SVGAGI, per germline. Trimming took 0 bases from V and 0 from J; bases not matched to a gene: 7. This CDR3 is built from 17 residues. CDR3 nucleotide sequence: TGTGCCAGCAGTTACTCGACGCGGGACAGCTTGAACACTGAAGCTTTCTTT. The encoded protein is CASSYSTRDSLNTEAFF.

This clonotype was recorded once. The chain uses TRBV10-3 and TRBJ2-3; 9 nucleotides line up with TRBD2. The J segment lost 1 base and the V segment lost 5 bases, leaving 1 base of the junction unmatched. Germline V lookup: CDR1 ENHRY, CDR2 SYGVKD. CDR3 size: 14 residues. The CDR3 region has the DNA TGTGCCATCAGTCCTAGCGGGGGCACAGATACGCAGTATTTT. Translating it yields CAISPSGGTDTQYF.

The chain is built from TRBV7-2 and TRBJ2-7; 14 bases match TRBD2. CDR1 and CDR2 from the germline V gene are SGHTA and FQGNSA. Trimming at V came to 5 bases and at J to 6 bases, leaving 9 bases not matched to a gene. The CDR3 runs to 16 residues. This chain's CDR3 is CASSRLAGGQEGEQYF. CDR3 DNA: TGTGCCAGCAGCCGACTAGCGGGGGGGCAGGAGGGCGAGCAGTACTTC.

The rearrangement joins TRBV5-6 to TRBJ2-7, with D maybe TRBD1 (6 bases). Germline V gives CDR1 SGHDT, CDR2 YYEEEE. Trimming pared 0 bases from V and 1 base from J, leaving 14 bases between. This CDR3 comprises 16 residues. CDR3 protein: CASSLVVNRASYEQYF. The CDR3 region has the DNA TGTGCCAGCAGCTTGGTAGTCAACAGGGCATCCTACGAGCAGTACTTC.

The rearrangement links TRBV9 to TRBJ2-3; no definite D call. The CDR3 has 13 residues. The V and J ends lost 0 bases and 2 bases respectively, with 4 bases between them. Germline CDR1 SGDLS, CDR2 YYNGEE. The CDR3 DNA sequence: TGTGCCAGCAGCGTAGTCCCCACAGATACGCAGTATTTT. Amino acids: CASSVVPTDTQYF.

This chain's CDR3 is CASSFRPVPRDEQYF. CDR3 sequence (DNA): TGTGCCAGCAGTTTCCGCCCAGTGCCGAGGGACGAGCAGTACTTC. V gene TRBV28 combines with J gene TRBJ2-7; possible D gene TRBD2, 5 bases. From germline, CDR1 is MDHEN and CDR2 SYDVKM. The CDR3 consists of 15 residues. V dropped 3 bases and J dropped 5 bases, with 17 bases sitting between them.

V and J are TRBV11-3 and TRBJ2-5, with D perhaps assigned TRBD1 or TRBD2 (6 bases each). This CDR3 spans 14 amino acids. Germline CDR1 is SGHNT and CDR2 is YENEEA. V was trimmed by 7 bases and J by 1 base, leaving 13 bases between them. The CDR3 loop is CASKKGGSQETQYF. The CDR3 region has the DNA TGTGCCAGCAAGAAGGGGGGAAGCCAAGAGACCCAGTACTTC.

This CDR3 reads CASSLAGGNEQFF. The DNA of the CDR3 is TGTGCCAGCAGCTTGGCCGGGGGCAATGAGCAGTTCTTC. The V and J genes are TRBV5-5 and TRBJ2-1, with D tentatively TRBD2 (6 bases). This CDR3 has 13 residues. V was trimmed by 0 bases and J by 6 bases, leaving 7 bases between them. CDR1 and CDR2 (germline): SGHKS, YYEKEE (reference sequence). The whole variable domain, remainder taken from reference TRBV5-5 and TRBJ2-1, is DAGVTQSPTHLIKTRGQQVTLRCSPISGHKSVSWYQQVLGQGPQFIFQYYEKEERGRGNFPDRFSARQFPNYSSELNVNALLLGDSALYLCASSLAGGNEQFFGPGTRLTVL.

The chain is built from TRBV6-5 and TRBJ2-1, with a weak D call TRBD2 (6 bases). Trimming pared 11 bases from V and 8 bases from J, leaving 19 bases between. CDR3 length: 13 amino acids. Germline assignment: CDR1 MNHEY and CDR2 SVGAGI. The CDR3 DNA is TGTGCCTCCAACCTGGGAGGCATGGATGAGCAGTTCTTC. This encodes CASNLGGMDEQFF.